This T cell receptor beta chain was identified in a study of blood T cell repertoires in COVID-19. Whole-study context: Some COVID-19 samples were acute and others convalescent; all came from the United States, Italy and Spain.

Trimming took 6 bases from V and 1 from J, leaving 12 bases between them. The CDR3 has 14 residues. Germline V gives CDR1 MGHRA, CDR2 YSYEKL. This clone was counted between two and nine times. In the study's own analysis: Estimated nucleated cell counts came from reference gene primer amplification. Profiling relied on immunoSEQ multiplex PCR, and the TCRdb table lists in-frame clones only, not all of them. V and J calls and clone size follow that table, whereas D and trimming were derived from the DNA. The sample includes 140,000 to 150,000 clones, 88% of them seen just once. The sample was PBMCs or T cells enriched from blood (not recorded which). The source is a woman aged 25 to 45 with acute COVID-19. This chain uses TRBV4-1 with TRBJ1-1, with D perhaps TRBD1 (6 bases). CDR3 region: CASSLRGKNTEAFF. The DNA of the CDR3 is TGCGCCAGCAGTCTCAGGGGAAAGAACACTGAAGCTTTCTTT.